One sample yielded the 8 T cell receptor beta chains listed below, sequenced in a study of blood T cell repertoires in COVID-19. Produced via immunoSEQ multiplex PCR; TCRdb's table is partial and in-frame only. The sample contains about 270,000 clones, 84% of which appear only once. Sample: peripheral blood. These receptors all come from a human donor in a cohort sampled during active COVID-19.

The chain joins TRBV28 to TRBJ1-6; possible D gene TRBD1, 6 bases. Germline V lookup: CDR1 MDHEN, CDR2 SYDVKM. Trimming took off 8 bases at V and 8 bases at J, with 22 bases between the two ends. The CDR3 covers 16 residues. The CDR3 loop reads CASYSGHPLGDSPLHF. CDR3 coding DNA: TGTGCCAGCTACTCGGGACACCCCTTGGGGGATTCACCCCTCCACTTT.

J is TRBJ2-1 and V is TRBV27; 8 bases are shared with TRBD2. There are 15 residues in the CDR3. V lost 2 bases, J lost 8 bases, and 8 bases stayed unmatched. Per germline, CDR1 MNHEY and CDR2 SMNVEV (reference sequence). The CDR3 sequence is CASSLDGRAMDEQFF. The DNA of the CDR3 is TGTGCCAGCAGTTTAGACGGGAGGGCCATGGATGAGCAGTTCTTC.

The genes are TRBV5-1 and TRBJ1-1; tentatively, D is TRBD1 (5 bases). Per the germline V gene, CDR1 is SGHRS and CDR2 is YFSETQ. The CDR3 sequence is 14 residues long. V lost 5 bases and J 4 bases, leaving 15 bases between the germline ends. The CDR3 sequence is CASSIDRGSTEAFF. In nucleotides, the CDR3 is TGCGCCAGCAGTATCGATAGGGGCAGCACTGAAGCTTTCTTT.

The J gene is TRBJ2-7, the V gene TRBV6-1, with 9 bases lining up with TRBD1. Germline values: CDR1 MNHNS, CDR2 SASEGT. The CDR3 extends over 16 amino acids. Trimming took 0 bases from V and 6 from J; bases not matched to a gene: 9. This chain's CDR3 is CASSEARLGDRVEQYF. The CDR3 DNA reads TGTGCCAGCAGTGAAGCGCGCCTCGGGGACAGGGTCGAGCAGTACTTC.

This clone appeared a single time. This sequence joins TRBV18 and TRBJ1-2; maybe TRBD1 (6 bases). Per the germline V gene, CDR1 is KGHSH and CDR2 is LQKENI. This CDR3 region has 14 residues. V lost 3 bases and J 0 bases, leaving 8 bases between the germline ends. Here the CDR3 DNA reads TGTGCCAGCTCACCTAACAGGGCTAACTATGGCTACACCTTC. Translated: CASSPNRANYGYTF.

This clone was found once. The chain has TRBV19 and TRBJ2-1; the match to TRBD2 covers 10 bases. V dropped 1 base and J dropped 9; count of bases not matched to a gene: 12. The CDR3 is 17 residues long. The germline V gene has CDR1 LNHDA and CDR2 SQIVND (reference sequence). CDR3: CASSIVAGLALIGEQFF. DNA of the CDR3: TGTGCCAGTAGTATAGTTGCGGGACTAGCGCTTATAGGTGAGCAGTTCTTC.

Regarding this clone: The junction and the germline gene differ at one end; a read error may be behind it. This sequence joins TRBV7-2 and TRBJ2-5; 7 bases are shared with TRBD2. CDR1 and CDR2 (germline): SGHTA, FQGNSA. This CDR3 region has 14 residues. This CDR3 reads CASSSTLSGLLPHF. The CDR3 bases are TGTGCCAGCAGCTCAACCTTATCGGGACTACTCCCTCACTTC. The full variable domain, in which reference TRBV7-2 and TRBJ2-5 provide the parts outside the CDR3, is GAGVSQSPSNKVTEKGKDVELRCDPISGHTALYWYRQSLGQGLEFLIYFQGNSAPDKSGLPSDRFSAERTGGSVSTLTIQRTQQEDSAVYLCASSSTLSGLLPHFGPGTRLLVL.

The rearrangement joins TRBV29-1 to TRBJ2-1; D might be TRBD2 (6 bases). There are 12 residues in the CDR3. The V end lost 8 bases, the J end lost 6 bases, and 14 bases lay between the germline ends. CDR1 SQVTM and CDR2 ANQGSEA come from the germline V gene. The CDR3 DNA sequence: TGCAGCCTCCGGGTAGCGGTCAATGAGCAGTTCTTC. It yields the protein CSLRVAVNEQFF.